These 20 T cell receptor beta chains were sequenced from one sample in a study of CD8 T cells in ankylosing spondylitis. TCRdb reprocessed the 5' RACE reads with MiXCR, giving one entry per CDR3 protein. The profile covers 650,000 to 800,000 distinct CDR3 sequences, with around 19% appearing a single time and roughly a fifth taken by the ten largest. Broader study findings: A TCR beta motif of about 8 highly homologous variants appeared characteristic of ankylosing spondylitis blood.

Their specific antigens are unknown. Sequencing input: blood, either unsorted or a sorted T cell fraction (not recorded which). The receptor source for this set is a male donor with ankylosing spondylitis.

This clonotype turned up a few times. The V gene is TRBV6-1, the J gene TRBJ2-2; D may be TRBD1 (6 bases). Germline assignment: CDR1 MNHNS and CDR2 SASEGT. CDR3 length: 15 amino acids. Trimming removed 7 bases at V and 0 bases at J, with 12 bases between. In nucleotides, the CDR3 is TGTGCCAGCAATCTGGACAGAGCGAACACCGGGGAGCTGTTTTTT. It specifies CASNLDRANTGELFF.

This clonotype was seen a handful of times. V usage is TRBV20-1 and J usage is TRBJ2-1; 10 bases map to TRBD2. Germline V gene data show CDR1 as DFQATT and CDR2 as SNEGSKA (reference sequence). There are 15 residues in the CDR3. V trimming: 6 bases; J trimming: 3 bases; junction bases outside the gene matches: 8. The CDR3 sequence is CSAPLAGDLYNEQFF. CDR3 nucleotides: TGCAGTGCCCCCCTAGCGGGGGACCTCTACAATGAGCAGTTCTTC.

The CDR3: CASSTTPGNRDYGYTF. In DNA form, the CDR3 reads TGTGCCAGCAGCACAACTCCGGGGAACAGGGACTATGGCTACACCTTC. This rearrangement joins TRBV7-9 to TRBJ1-2, with D perhaps TRBD1 (6 bases). From germline, CDR1 is SEHNR and CDR2 FQNEAQ (reference sequence). Trimming removed 5 bases at V and 3 bases at J, with 19 bases between. The CDR3 covers 16 residues.

In nucleotides, the CDR3 is TGTGCCTGGAGTTCGACAGGGGCGTTTGCAGATACGCAGTATTTT. It encodes CAWSSTGAFADTQYF. This chain joins TRBV30 and TRBJ2-3, with 8 bases identical to TRBD1. Germline loops: CDR1 GTSNPN, CDR2 SVGIG (reference sequence). CDR3 length: 15 amino acids. The V segment lost 2 bases and the J segment 4 bases; nucleotides outside the gene matches: 8.

This clonotype was counted only a few times. The chain links TRBV7-8 to TRBJ1-5; TRBD1 agrees at 8 bases. The CDR3 is 14 residues long. With 6 bases clipped from V and 4 bases from J, the junction kept 5 bases outside the gene matches. Germline loops: CDR1 SGHVS, CDR2 FQNEAQ. The chain's CDR3 is CASSGDRTNQPQHF. The CDR3 DNA reads as TGTGCCAGCAGTGGGGACAGGACGAATCAGCCCCAGCATTTT.

The V gene is TRBV14, the J gene TRBJ2-1, with TRBD2 as a possible D gene (6 bases). The CDR3 is made up of 16 amino acids. Germline assignment: CDR1 SGHDN and CDR2 FVKESK. V dropped 1 base and J dropped 0 bases, with 10 bases sitting between them. This CDR3 reads CASSQVGGYSYNEQFF. The CDR3 DNA follows: TGTGCCAGCAGCCAAGTTGGGGGGTACTCCTACAATGAGCAGTTCTTC.

This clonotype was picked up a small number of times. This chain connects TRBV7-2 to TRBJ1-5; TRBD1 matches at 7 bases. The junction had 2 bases not matched to a gene; V was cut back by 1 base and J by 5 bases. This CDR3 is 14 amino acids long. Germline V gives CDR1 SGHTA, CDR2 FQGNSA. CDR3 residues: CASSLGQGHQPQHF. The DNA of the CDR3 is TGTGCCAGCAGCTTAGGACAGGGCCATCAGCCCCAGCATTTT.

The V call is TRBV27, the J call TRBJ2-7; 9 bases align to TRBD1. CDR1 is MNHEY and CDR2 is SMNVEV in the germline V gene (reference sequence). Losses at the gene ends were 5 bases for V and 6 bases for J; bases not matched to a gene: 8. The CDR3 has 14 amino acids. Here the CDR3 reads CASSPRDRVCEQYF. In nucleotides, the CDR3 is TGTGCCAGCAGTCCCCGGGACAGGGTCTGCGAGCAGTACTTC.

In this sample, this clonotype turned up many times. In DNA, the CDR3 is TGTGCCAGCAGCCAGGGGCCAGATCAGCCCCAGCATTTT. As protein: CASSQGPDQPQHF. This chain connects TRBV4-2 to TRBJ1-5; maybe TRBD1 (5 bases). Germline CDR1 reads LGHNA; CDR2 reads YNFKEQ. CDR3 length equals 13 residues. The V end was cut by 3 bases, the J end by 5 bases, with 8 bases between.

This clonotype has only a few counts. V usage is TRBV29-1 and J usage is TRBJ2-7, with D perhaps matching TRBD2 (6 bases). The CDR3 has 13 residues. Looked up from germline, CDR1 is SQVTM and CDR2 is ANQGSEA. Trimming removed 5 bases at V and 2 bases at J, with 13 bases between. The CDR3 DNA sequence: TGCAGCGTTTCCGTGGGACTTCCCTACGAGCAGTACTTC. Translating it yields CSVSVGLPYEQYF.

The V and J genes are TRBV7-8 and TRBJ1-1; D remains ambiguous. Trimming took 3 bases from V and 4 from J, leaving 9 bases between them. Germline V gene sequence: CDR1 SGHVS, CDR2 FQNEAQ. The CDR3 has 13 amino acids. The CDR3: CASSFPGSTEAFF. Written as DNA, the CDR3 is TGTGCCAGCAGCTTTCCGGGGAGCACTGAAGCTTTCTTT.

A few counts support this clonotype. The gene calls are TRBV4-2 and TRBJ2-3; possibly TRBD2 for D (7 bases). The CDR3 totals 15 residues. V lost 1 base, J lost 6 bases, and 14 bases lay in between. Germline CDR1 and CDR2: LGHNA and YNFKEQ. The CDR3 region is CASSQGGGAADTQYF. The CDR3 coding sequence is TGTGCCAGCAGCCAAGGAGGGGGGGCAGCGGATACGCAGTATTTT.

The sample holds a few counts of this clonotype. The chain has TRBV9 and TRBJ2-5; possible D gene TRBD1, 7 bases. The CDR3 consists of 14 residues. Germline V gene data show CDR1 as SGDLS and CDR2 as YYNGEE. Trimming took 3 bases from V and 0 from J, leaving 9 bases between them. CDR3 coding DNA: TGTGCCAGCAGCGCAGGGGGGTACCAAGAGACCCAGTACTTC. Translating it yields CASSAGGYQETQYF.

The V gene is TRBV29-1, the J gene TRBJ2-2, with D possibly matching TRBD1 (6 bases). V shed 2 bases and J shed 3 bases, with 13 bases lying between them. This CDR3 is built from 15 residues. Germline CDR1 reads SQVTM; CDR2 reads ANQGSEA. This CDR3 reads CSVESSDRDTGELFF. The CDR3 DNA is TGCAGCGTTGAATCGTCGGACAGAGACACCGGGGAGCTGTTTTTT.

This clonotype was counted ten times or more. The chain uses TRBV11-2 and TRBJ2-1, with 9 positions matching TRBD2. The CDR3 covers 15 residues. Germline trimming cut 2 bases from V and 3 bases from J; bases unmatched to any gene: 2. Germline CDR1 SGHAT, CDR2 FQNNGV. CDR3 protein: CASSLILAGYNEQFF. The CDR3 coding sequence is TGTGCCAGCAGCTTAATACTAGCGGGCTACAATGAGCAGTTCTTC.

J is TRBJ2-4 and V is TRBV4-3; possibly TRBD1 for D (6 bases). The V gene lost 4 bases and the J gene lost 9 bases, with 19 bases spanning the gap. CDR1 LGHNA and CDR2 YSLEER come from the germline V gene. The CDR3 has 15 residues. The CDR3 loop is CASSPDLQGSGIQYF. The DNA for the CDR3 is TGCGCCAGCAGCCCTGACTTACAGGGATCCGGCATTCAGTACTTC.

This chain connects TRBV6-4 to TRBJ2-3, with 8 nucleotides matching TRBD1. Looked up from germline, CDR1 is MRHNA and CDR2 is SNTAGT. The CDR3 consists of 13 residues. V trimming: 1 base; J trimming: 9 bases; junction bases outside the gene matches: 3. CDR3 protein: CASSDFRQGTQYF. CDR3 in DNA: TGTGCCAGCAGTGACTTCAGACAGGGGACGCAGTATTTT.

The chain has TRBV15 and TRBJ2-3; D gene uncertain. From germline, CDR1 is LNHNV and CDR2 YYDKDF (reference sequence). This CDR3 has 15 amino acids. The V and J ends lost 0 bases and 3 bases respectively, with 10 bases between them. CDR3 sequence (DNA): TGTGCCACCAGCAGAGATCGGGCCTTTACAGATACGCAGTATTTT. This translates into CATSRDRAFTDTQYF. The full variable domain, its missing parts supplied by reference TRBV15 and TRBJ2-3, is DAMVIQNPRYQVTQFGKPVTLSCSQTLNHNVMYWYQQKSSQAPKLLFHYYDKDFNNEADTPDNFQSRRPNTSFCFLDIRSPGLGDTAMYLCATSRDRAFTDTQYFGPGTRLTVL.

This clonotype was detected many times. The rearrangement uses TRBV12-3 or TRBV12-4 and TRBJ1-1; no reliable D call. Deletions cut 6 bases from V and 2 bases from J, with 7 bases between. CDR3 length: 12 residues. The CDR3 sequence: CASSPVNTEAFF. The CDR3 DNA reads TGTGCCAGCAGCCCCGTAAACACTGAAGCTTTCTTT.

The chain combines TRBV5-1 with TRBJ2-1, with D possibly matching TRBD2 (7 bases). This CDR3 region has 17 residues. Germline V lookup: CDR1 SGHRS, CDR2 YFSETQ. The V and J ends lost 3 bases and 6 bases respectively, with 22 bases between them. For the CDR3, the DNA is TGCGCCAGCAGCTCCCGGGGCGGGGGCCTAATCGGCAATGAGCAGTTCTTC. Its protein is CASSSRGGGLIGNEQFF.